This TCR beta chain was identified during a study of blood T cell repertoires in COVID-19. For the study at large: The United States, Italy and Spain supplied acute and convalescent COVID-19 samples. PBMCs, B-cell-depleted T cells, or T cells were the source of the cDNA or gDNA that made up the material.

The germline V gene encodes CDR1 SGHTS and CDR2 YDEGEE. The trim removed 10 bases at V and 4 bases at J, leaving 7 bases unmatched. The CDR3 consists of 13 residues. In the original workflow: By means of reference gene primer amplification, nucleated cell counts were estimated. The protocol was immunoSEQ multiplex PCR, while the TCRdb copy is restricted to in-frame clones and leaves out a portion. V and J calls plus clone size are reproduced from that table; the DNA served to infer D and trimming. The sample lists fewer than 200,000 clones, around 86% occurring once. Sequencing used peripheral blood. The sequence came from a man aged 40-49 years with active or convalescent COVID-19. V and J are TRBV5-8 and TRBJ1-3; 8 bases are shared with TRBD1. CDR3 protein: CAGADRVGNTIYF. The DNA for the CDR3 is TGTGCCGGCGCGGACAGGGTAGGAAACACCATATATTTT.